The source of this T cell receptor (beta chain) is a study of blood T cell repertoires in COVID-19. Study as a whole: The study drew acute and convalescent COVID-19 samples from the United States, Italy and Spain.

This CDR3 region has 12 residues. Some clones are missing from TCRdb's copy, which holds only in-frame ones; the method was immunoSEQ multiplex PCR. The sample consists of 35,000 to 45,000 clones, about 88% of them appearing once. The sequenced sample consisted of peripheral blood. The receptor was derived from a man in his 70s with active COVID-19. J is TRBJ2-1 and V is TRBV7-5; the table's D call TRBD2 went unverified against the DNA. TRBV7-5 is noted as a pseudogene. The CDR3 DNA reads as TGTGTCAGAAGCTCCGGGACTCGCAAGGAGTTCTTC. Its translation is CVRSSGTRKEFF.